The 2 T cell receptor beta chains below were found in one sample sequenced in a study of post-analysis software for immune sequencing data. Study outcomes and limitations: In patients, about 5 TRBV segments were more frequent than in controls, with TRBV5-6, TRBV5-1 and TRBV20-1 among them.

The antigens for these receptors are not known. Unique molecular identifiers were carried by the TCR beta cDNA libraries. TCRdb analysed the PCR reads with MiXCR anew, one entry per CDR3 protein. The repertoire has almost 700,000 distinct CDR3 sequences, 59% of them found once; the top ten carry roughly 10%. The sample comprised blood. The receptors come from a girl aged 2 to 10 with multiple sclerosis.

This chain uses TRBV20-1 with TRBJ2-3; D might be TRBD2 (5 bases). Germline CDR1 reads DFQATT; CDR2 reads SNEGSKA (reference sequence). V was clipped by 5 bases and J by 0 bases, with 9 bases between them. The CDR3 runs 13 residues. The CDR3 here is CSAEGDSTDTQYF. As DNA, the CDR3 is TGCAGTGCTGAGGGAGACAGCACAGATACGCAGTATTTT.

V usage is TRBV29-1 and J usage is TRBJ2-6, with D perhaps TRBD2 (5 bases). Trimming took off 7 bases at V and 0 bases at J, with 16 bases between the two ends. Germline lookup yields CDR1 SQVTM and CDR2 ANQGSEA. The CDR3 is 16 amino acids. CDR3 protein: CSAGMDGTSGANVLTF. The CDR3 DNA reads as TGCAGCGCGGGGATGGACGGTACCTCTGGGGCCAACGTCCTGACTTTC.